Each of the 10 T cell receptor beta chains below was sequenced from the same sample in a study of shared clonotypes between healthy human individuals. Data came from immunoSEQ multiplex PCR; TCRdb stores just in-frame clones and leaves some out. The sample holds roughly 2.4 million clones, around 95% seen once. The sequencing sample was made of naive CD4+ T cells sorted from blood. Specified subset: CD45RA+ positively selected. These receptors all come from a man between 18 and 29 years old in good health.

J is TRBJ1-4 and V is TRBV7-8, with D possibly matching TRBD1 (6 bases). This CDR3 comprises 14 residues. Germline V gene sequence: CDR1 SGHVS, CDR2 FQNEAQ. V was clipped by 5 bases and J by 8 bases, with 15 bases between them. CDR3: CASSLQGVREKLFF. The CDR3 DNA is TGTGCCAGCAGCCTACAGGGTGTGCGCGAAAAACTGTTTTTT. Full variable domain (outside the CDR3, taken from reference TRBV7-8 and TRBJ1-4): GAGVSQSPRYKVAKRGQDVALRCDPISGHVSLFWYQQALGQGPEFLTYFQNEAQLDKSGLPSDRFFAERPEGSVSTLKIQRTQQEDSAVYLCASSLQGVREKLFFGSGTQLSVL.

About this clone itself: The sample has other DNA sequences that encode this CDR3 too. The chain links TRBV6-5 to TRBJ2-7; D is uncertain. V dropped 0 bases and J dropped 1 base, with 7 bases sitting between them. This CDR3 contains 14 residues. Germline V gene lookup returns CDR1 MNHEY and CDR2 SVGAGI. Written as DNA, the CDR3 is TGTGCCAGCAGTTACTCGTCTAGGTCCTACGAGCAGTACTTC. It encodes CASSYSSRSYEQYF.

The gene calls are TRBV4-1 and TRBJ1-5; D remains ambiguous. Germline V gives CDR1 MGHRA, CDR2 YSYEKL. V gave up 4 bases and J gave up 11 bases, with 18 bases separating them. The CDR3 totals 14 residues. The CDR3 here is CASSREGAGGTQHF. CDR3 DNA sequence: TGCGCCAGCAGCCGGGAGGGTGCAGGTGGAACCCAGCATTTT.

This chain links TRBV5-6 with TRBJ1-2; D gene uncertain. Germline lookup yields CDR1 SGHDT and CDR2 YYEEEE. The V and J ends lost 3 bases and 1 base respectively, with 16 bases between them. The CDR3 has 16 amino acids. The CDR3 coding sequence is TGTGCCAGCAGCTCATTCAAGATTCAATTTAACTATGGCTACACCTTC. Translating it yields CASSSFKIQFNYGYTF. The full variable domain, completed using reference TRBV5-6 and TRBJ1-2, is DAGVTQSPTHLIKTRGQQVTLRCSPKSGHDTVSWYQQALGQGPQFIFQYYEEEERQRGNFPDRFSGHQFPNYSSELNVNALLLGDSALYLCASSSFKIQFNYGYTFGSGTRLTVV.

The V and J genes are TRBV6-1 and TRBJ2-7, with 8 positions matching TRBD1. V was pared by 1 base and J by 2 bases, with 7 bases of the junction left unmatched. CDR1 and CDR2 (germline): MNHNS, SASEGT. The CDR3 has 16 amino acids. The CDR3 here is CASSEVQGAIPYEQYF. The CDR3, as DNA: TGTGCCAGCAGTGAAGTCCAGGGGGCCATACCCTACGAGCAGTACTTC.

The chain recombines TRBV2 with TRBJ1-5; D remains ambiguous. Germline V gene sequence: CDR1 SNHLY, CDR2 FYNNEI. Trimming removed 5 bases from V and 7 bases from J, with 12 bases in between. CDR3 size: 13 residues. CDR3: CASSSYEGQPQHF. The CDR3 DNA reads as TGTGCCAGCAGTTCCTATGAGGGCCAGCCCCAGCATTTT.

This chain uses TRBV9 with TRBJ2-1; TRBD2 aligns across 14 bases. This CDR3 contains 17 residues. Trimming cost V 4 bases and J 4 bases; bases outside gene matches: 7. CDR1 is SGDLS, CDR2 YYNGEE, per germline. CDR3 nucleotides: TGTGCCAGCAGCCCTGGACTAGCGGGGGGAAAGTACAATGAGCAGTTCTTC. Translated: CASSPGLAGGKYNEQFF.

This clone has a single count. This chain links TRBV7-9 with TRBJ1-2; 7 bases are a match to TRBD1. CDR3 size: 13 residues. Germline CDR1 SEHNR, CDR2 FQNEAQ (reference sequence). Losses at the gene ends were 5 bases for V and 5 bases for J; bases not matched to a gene: 5. CDR3 region: CASSRGREYGYTF. The CDR3 DNA reads TGTGCCAGCAGCAGGGGGCGTGAATATGGCTACACCTTC.

This clone was counted once. The chain combines TRBV10-2 with TRBJ2-3; 7 nucleotides align to TRBD1. V lost 8 bases and J lost 3; bases outside the gene matches: 5. There are 13 residues in the CDR3. The germline gives CDR1 WSHSY, CDR2 SAAADI. The CDR3, as DNA: TGCGCCAGCCTGACAGGGCAAACAGATACGCAGTATTTT. The encoded protein is CASLTGQTDTQYF.

The V and J genes are TRBV30 and TRBJ2-2; D possibly corresponds to TRBD1 (6 bases). The length of the CDR3 is 16 residues. The ends were cut back, 4 bases at V and 4 bases at J, with 19 bases in the middle. Germline V CDR1 and CDR2: GTSNPN, SVGIG (reference sequence). The CDR3 loop reads CAWKGLGRGVTGELFF. The CDR3 region has the DNA TGTGCCTGGAAAGGTCTCGGCAGGGGAGTCACCGGGGAGCTGTTTTTT. Full variable domain (missing parts from reference TRBV30 and TRBJ2-2): SQTIHQWPATLVQPVGSPLSLECTVEGTSNPNLYWYRQAAGRGLQLLFYSVGIGQISSEVPQNLSASRPQDRQFILSSKKLLLSDSGFYLCAWKGLGRGVTGELFFGEGSRLTVL.